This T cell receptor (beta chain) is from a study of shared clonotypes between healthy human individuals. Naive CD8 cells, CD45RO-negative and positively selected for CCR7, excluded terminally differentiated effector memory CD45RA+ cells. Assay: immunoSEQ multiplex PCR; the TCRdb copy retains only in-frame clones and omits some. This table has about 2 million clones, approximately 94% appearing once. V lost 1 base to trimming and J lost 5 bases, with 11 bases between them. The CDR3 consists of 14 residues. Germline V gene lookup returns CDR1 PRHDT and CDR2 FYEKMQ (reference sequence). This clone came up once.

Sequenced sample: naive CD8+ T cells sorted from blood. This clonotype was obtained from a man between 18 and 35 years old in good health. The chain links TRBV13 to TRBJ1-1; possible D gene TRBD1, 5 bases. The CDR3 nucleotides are TGTGCCAGCAGCTTAGCCACGCGGGGGACTGAAGCTTTCTTT. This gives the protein CASSLATRGTEAFF.